This TCR beta chain appears in the sequencing data of a study of blood T cells in healthy people across ages (dated by TCRdb to the mid-2010s). Background for the entire study: Template switching captured roughly one uniquely barcoded TCR beta cDNA molecule per two T cells in model experiments. The study measured age-related changes in TCR beta repertoire diversity using deep sequencing normalized with unique cDNA molecular identifiers. Donors were grouped into four age groups: young (average 16 years), middle-aged (under 40), aged (around 60) and long-lived (approximately 81). The study analyzed two additional independent replicas of 1 million unique cDNA reads from the same blood draw for two donors, one aged 18 to 30 and one aged 80 or older.

As to this clonotype: Its recognized antigen is unknown. No base quality information exists; no much larger clone differs at one position.

Reading the germline V gene gives CDR1 ENHRY and CDR2 SYGVKD. The CDR3 contains 13 residues, cysteine and phenylalanine counted. Just the 39-base CDR3 DNA is kept, in frame starting at base 1. The V and J ends are trimmed by 4 bases and 4 bases, leaving 9 bases between them. The 39 donors, aged about 6 to 95 years, were systemically healthy Caucasian individuals from Russia. Each donor gave 8 to 10 milliliters of peripheral blood, drawn into EDTA-treated Vacutainer tubes. PBMCs were isolated by Ficoll-Paque density-gradient centrifugation, with at least 6 million obtained per sample. Total RNA was extracted from PBMCs with Trizol reagent, with at least 6 micrograms obtained per sample. For every donor, an aliquot of PBMCs went through flow cytometry to measure the percentages of naive CD45RAhigh/CD27high T cells. What the work shows at the level of the full study, not this receptor alone: Because profiling used bulk unsorted PBMCs, naive and antigen-experienced compartments could not be compared conclusively. Observed TCR beta diversity correlated strongly with the percentage of naive T cells measured by flow cytometry. The long-lived group showed more naive CD4+ T cells, fewer expanded clones and increased TCR diversity than the aged group, suggesting age selection. Observed TCR beta diversity per million T cells fell roughly linearly with age, and a significant reduction was already apparent by age about 43. Donor CMV infection status was unknown, potentially confounding age-related changes in expanded clonotypes. Estimates of total diversity based on one million sequenced T cells were regarded as lower bounds and as underestimates.

The receptor library was made with 5' RACE. Instrument on record: Illumina HiSeq 2500. A second PCR of roughly 6 to 12 cycles was run with a J-beta primer mix and a sample-barcoded 5' primer. A template-switch 5' adaptor carrying 12 random nucleotides introduced a unique molecular identifier onto each TCR beta cDNA molecule. Each sample yielded at least 3 million CDR3-containing paired-end reads. First-strand cDNA was synthesized from all RNA with the Mint cDNA synthesis kit, primed by a TRBC-specific oligonucleotide. Following uracil-DNA glycosylase treatment, a first 18-cycle PCR with universal primers M1SS and BC2_uni_R was performed on all cDNA. Concerning the study's data processing: Each sample was normalized by randomly selecting 1 million high-quality reads, each carrying a distinct molecular identifier. Reads with shared molecular identifiers were discarded instead of being binned into consensus sequences. MiTCR, set to a Q25 quality threshold and the strictest error-elimination algorithm, was used for CDR3 identification, clonotype clustering and error correction. Lower-bound total TCR beta diversity was estimated with a nonparametric unseen species model using Euler transformation. TCRdb passed the public sequencing reads through fastp at Q25 and MiXCR, retaining productive beta sequences. Rows are unified per CDR3 protein, each entry keeping the most common DNA and genes. What appears here as the V and J calls and clone size reflects TCRdb's work, not the paper's. Within this sample are 750,000 to 1,000,000 distinct CDR3 sequences, with 25% to 35% of them counted one time only. Roughly 10% of the sample lies in the top ten.

The data were also submitted as part of a second study, on T cells of mothers and their children. The second study, in turn, reports: Nine systemically healthy Caucasian individuals served as donors, namely three mothers together with their six children. cDNA synthesis consumed the entire amount of extracted RNA, loaded at 1.5 ug RNA in each 15 ul reaction. In the second PCR, the M1S primer introduced both the sample barcodes and 2-4 random nucleotides. More than 9 million TCR beta CDR3 reads were obtained from each mother, and about 3 million reads were obtained from each child. Thymic selection shapes the output of TCR recombination in a similar way in related and unrelated pairs, and inherited differences have a minor effect. Related mother-child pairs always showed normalized repertoire overlap that was slightly higher than in unrelated mother-child pairs, though the difference was never significant. With a sensitivity of roughly 93 clones per million clonotypes, no persistent microchimeric T cell clones were detected. To look for features that set related mother-child pairs apart from unrelated individuals, the researchers ran deep NGS to compare the TCR beta repertoires of mothers and children. The mean age was roughly 36 +/- 4 years for the mothers and roughly 10 +/- 4 years for the children. After adapter ligation was performed with NEBNext reagents, the libraries were sequenced on an Illumina HiSeq 2000 with 100+100 nt paired-end reads. To prevent cross-contamination, the mother and child libraries were prepared one month apart and sequenced in separate runs. Between roughly 450,000 and 2,000,000 distinct TCR beta clonotypes were identified per donor. Naive TCR beta clonotypes were estimated from low-frequency clonotypes matched to each donor's FACS-determined naive share, without sorting.

Material for sequencing was blood. The clonotype comes from a woman aged 35 to 49 in good health. The chain couples TRBV10-3 to TRBJ2-3; the D gene lacks a confident call. The CDR3 loop reads CAISGPSADTQYF. Read as DNA, the sequence is TGTGCCATCAGTGGACCGAGCGCAGATACGCAGTATTTT.